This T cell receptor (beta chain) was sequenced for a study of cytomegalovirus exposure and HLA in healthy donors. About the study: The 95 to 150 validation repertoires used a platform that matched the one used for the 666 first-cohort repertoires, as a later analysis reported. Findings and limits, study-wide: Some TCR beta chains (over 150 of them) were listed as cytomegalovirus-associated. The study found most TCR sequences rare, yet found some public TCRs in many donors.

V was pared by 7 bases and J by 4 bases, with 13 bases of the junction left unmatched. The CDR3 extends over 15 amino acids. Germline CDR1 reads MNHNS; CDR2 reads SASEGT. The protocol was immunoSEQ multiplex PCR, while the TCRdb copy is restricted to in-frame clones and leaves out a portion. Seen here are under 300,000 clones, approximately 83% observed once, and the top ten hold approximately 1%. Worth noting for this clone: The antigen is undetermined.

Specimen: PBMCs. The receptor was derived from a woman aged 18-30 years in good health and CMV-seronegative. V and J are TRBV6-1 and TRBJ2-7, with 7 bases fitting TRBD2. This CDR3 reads CASTTLAKKGYEQYF. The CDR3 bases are TGTGCCAGCACAACACTAGCGAAGAAGGGGTACGAGCAGTACTTC.